This TCR beta chain derives from a study of Ad26.COV2.S vaccination and SARS-CoV-2 variants. Study conclusions and caveats: Reported findings describe substantial breadth in spike-specific CD8+ and CD4+ T cell responses following vaccination. Similar non-spike TCR breadth was observed in recipients of vaccine and of placebo.

About this clone itself: Its matching antigen is unknown.

The treatment here: about 20 received Ad26.COV2.S at low or high dose, single or two shots; about 5 received placebo; per-sample allocation not given. Collection of samples fell on day 63 after the first vaccine or placebo injection. Only in-frame clones appear in the TCRdb table, and some are missing; sequencing was by immunoSEQ multiplex PCR. The profile shows some 300,000 clones, just under 85% of them singletons. The J segment lost 5 bases and the V segment lost 7 bases, leaving 9 bases of the junction unmatched. Germline assignment: CDR1 MNHEY and CDR2 SVGAGI. The CDR3 contains 14 residues. The rearrangement joins TRBV6-5 to TRBJ2-3; 7 bases line up with TRBD2. This TCR was recovered from a person between 18 and 59 years old who received the Ad26.COV2.S COVID-19 vaccine or a placebo. This specimen consisted of peripheral blood, obtained in a trial of Ad26.COV2.S vaccine versus placebo. The CDR3 protein is CASTRARELDTQYF. CDR3 nucleotide sequence: TGTGCCAGCACTAGGGCGCGGGAGTTAGATACGCAGTATTTT.